Shown below are 10 T cell receptor beta chains from a single sample sequenced in a study of Tregs in tolerant kidney transplant recipients. The assay was immunoSEQ multiplex PCR, and TCRdb's table has in-frame clones only and misses some. The sample holds fewer than 70,000 clones, around 80% seen once. Material: CD4+ T cells from blood. These TCRs come from a human donor in good health.

This chain connects TRBV13 to TRBJ2-1; TRBD2 agrees at 11 bases. V lost 5 bases, J lost 4 bases, and 7 bases stayed unmatched. CDR3 size: 16 residues. Germline V gene data show CDR1 as PRHDT and CDR2 as FYEKMQ (reference sequence). The CDR3 here is CASSPGASGGYNEQFF. CDR3 nucleotide sequence: TGTGCCAGCAGCCCTGGGGCTAGCGGGGGGTACAATGAGCAGTTCTTC.

The chain carries TRBV5-4 and TRBJ2-2; the match to TRBD2 covers 13 bases. The length of the CDR3 is 16 residues. Germline V gene sequence: CDR1 SGHNT, CDR2 YYREEE (reference sequence). V shed 4 bases, J shed 7 bases, and the junction held 7 bases outside the gene matches. CDR3 bases: TGTGCCAGCAGCCCTCGGGGGACTAGCGGGATCGGGGAGCTGTTTTTT. The encoded protein is CASSPRGTSGIGELFF.

J is TRBJ2-3 and V is TRBV19; tentative D call: TRBD2 (6 bases). The CDR3 spans 15 residues. Trimming stripped 3 bases from V and 5 bases from J, with 15 bases between. Germline CDR1 reads LNHDA; CDR2 reads SQIVND (reference sequence). The CDR3 DNA sequence: TGTGCCAGTAGTATTCGACTAGGGGACCAAGATACGCAGTATTTT. Translating it yields CASSIRLGDQDTQYF.

This chain joins TRBV6-1 and TRBJ1-1, with D tentatively TRBD1 (6 bases). The V end was cut by 1 base, the J end by 7 bases, with 13 bases between. Germline V CDR1 and CDR2: MNHNS, SASEGT. There are 14 residues in the CDR3. The CDR3: CASSEVGTRLEAFF. The CDR3 DNA reads TGTGCCAGCAGTGAAGTCGGGACACGGCTTGAAGCTTTCTTT.

This clone has only a few counts. The chain combines TRBV6-1 with TRBJ2-5, with D possibly TRBD1 on 6 matching bases. V was pared by 1 base and J by 0 bases, with 9 bases between. The CDR3 contains 15 residues. Per the germline V gene, CDR1 is MNHNS and CDR2 is SASEGT. For the CDR3, the DNA is TGTGCCAGCAGTGAAGGAGACAGGAACCAAGAGACCCAGTACTTC. Protein: CASSEGDRNQETQYF.

This clone has just a few counts. The chain carries TRBV20-1 and TRBJ1-1, with 7 bases lining up with TRBD1. With V trimmed by 3 bases and J by 8 bases, 3 bases remained unmatched. This CDR3 comprises 11 residues. Germline CDR1 and CDR2: DFQATT and SNEGSKA (reference sequence). The CDR3 nucleotides are TGCAGTGCTAGGGGGGACAGCGAAGCTTTCTTT. Translation: CSARGDSEAFF.

The chain combines TRBV5-1 with TRBJ2-3; D assignment may be TRBD1 or TRBD2 (5 bases each). V lost 4 bases and J 4 bases, leaving 28 bases between the germline ends. CDR1 and CDR2 from the germline V gene are SGHRS and YFSETQ. The CDR3 has 19 residues. CDR3 amino acids: CASSPLNASGTYGSDTQYF. The DNA of the CDR3 is TGCGCCAGCAGCCCTCTGAACGCCTCCGGGACCTATGGGTCAGATACGCAGTATTTT.

The chain has TRBV19 and TRBJ1-6; 9 bases map to TRBD1. Looked up from germline, CDR1 is LNHDA and CDR2 is SQIVND (reference sequence). CDR3 size: 14 residues. V lost 7 bases, J lost 7 bases, and 5 bases stayed unmatched. The DNA of the CDR3 is TGTGCCAGTACGACAGGGACAGGGAATTCACCCCTCCACTTT. Its protein is CASTTGTGNSPLHF.

The genes are TRBV11-1 and TRBJ2-7; D is unclear. The ends were cut back, 1 base at V and 3 bases at J, with 10 bases in the middle. The CDR3 spans 14 residues. Germline values: CDR1 SGHAT, CDR2 FQDESV (reference sequence). The CDR3 sequence: CASSLEPKSYEQYF. For the CDR3, the DNA is TGTGCCAGCAGCTTAGAGCCAAAGAGCTACGAGCAGTACTTC.

The V call is TRBV7-6, the J call TRBJ1-4, with D uncertain. The CDR3 loop spans 15 amino acids. Trimming removed 6 bases from V and 5 bases from J, with 16 bases in between. CDR1 and CDR2 (germline): SGHVS, FNYEAQ. The CDR3 loop is CASRPLLGRNEKLFF. In nucleotides, the CDR3 is TGTGCCAGCAGGCCCTTATTGGGGAGGAATGAAAAACTGTTTTTT.